Following are 27 T cell receptor beta chains from one sample sequenced in a study of blood T cell repertoires in COVID-19. Assay: immunoSEQ multiplex PCR; the TCRdb copy retains only in-frame clones and omits some. The sample includes roughly 220,000 clones, 80% to 85% of them seen just once. What was sequenced was peripheral blood. The origin of the receptors is a woman in her sixties or seventies with acute or convalescent COVID-19.

This clone has just a few counts. The chain couples TRBV15 to TRBJ1-1; TRBD1 might be the D (5 bases). The CDR3 length is 12 residues. Germline-derived CDR1 and CDR2 are LNHNV and YYDKDF (reference sequence). Deletions cut 3 bases from V and 5 bases from J, with 7 bases between. The DNA of the CDR3 is TGTGCCACCAGCAGTACAGGAACTGAAGCTTTCTTT. It encodes CATSSTGTEAFF.

The CDR3 here is CSVGTGGSTDTQYF. As DNA, the CDR3 is TGCAGCGTGGGGACGGGGGGAAGCACAGATACGCAGTATTTT. The V gene is TRBV29-1, the J gene TRBJ2-3, with 7 positions matching TRBD2. The CDR3 length is 14 residues. J lost 0 bases, V lost 6 bases, and 6 bases had no gene match. Germline CDR1 SQVTM, CDR2 ANQGSEA.

This clone showed up just a few times. The rearrangement uses TRBV9 and TRBJ2-1, with 9 bases fitting TRBD2. After removal of 0 bases from V and 5 bases from J, the junction contained 0 bases not matched to a gene. The CDR3 consists of 14 residues. Per the germline V gene, CDR1 is SGDLS and CDR2 is YYNGEE. CDR3 loop: CASSVGGGDNEQFF. Written as DNA, the CDR3 is TGTGCCAGCAGCGTAGGCGGGGGGGACAATGAGCAGTTCTTC.

V is TRBV12-5 and J is TRBJ1-2; maybe TRBD1 (5 bases). V was pared by 3 bases and J by 4 bases, with 18 bases between. The CDR3 consists of 16 residues. Looked up from germline, CDR1 is LGHNT and CDR2 is FRNRAP. The DNA for the CDR3 is TGTGCTAGTGGTTTCCGAGACAGTCTCCCCGTCTATGGCTACACCTTC. It specifies CASGFRDSLPVYGYTF.

This clone has a single count. V is TRBV29-1 and J is TRBJ1-2; TRBD1 is a possible D gene (6 bases). CDR3 length equals 12 residues. Germline values: CDR1 SQVTM, CDR2 ANQGSEA. V was shortened by 6 bases and J by 2 bases, with 10 bases between the two germline ends. CDR3 sequence (DNA): TGCAGCGTGGGGACAATGAACTATGGCTACACCTTC. Translating it yields CSVGTMNYGYTF.

This chain links TRBV19 with TRBJ1-1; 7 bases are shared with TRBD1. The CDR3 is made up of 17 amino acids. J was trimmed by 0 bases and V by 2 bases; bases with no gene match: 9. The germline gives CDR1 LNHDA, CDR2 SQIVND (reference sequence). DNA for the CDR3: TGTGCCAGTAGTATACCGGGACAGAGGGGGATGAACACTGAAGCTTTCTTT. This encodes CASSIPGQRGMNTEAFF. Full variable domain (rest looked up from reference TRBV19 and TRBJ1-1): DGGITQSPKYLFRKEGQNVTLSCEQNLNHDAMYWYRQDPGQGLRLIYYSQIVNDFQKGDIAEGYSVSREKKESFPLTVTSAQKNPTAFYLCASSIPGQRGMNTEAFFGQGTRLTVV.

The V call is TRBV12-3 or TRBV12-4, the J call TRBJ1-1; D possibly corresponds to TRBD1 (5 bases). V was cut by 6 bases and J by 4 bases, with 12 bases left in between. The CDR3 runs to 13 residues. DNA of the CDR3: TGTGCCAGCAGACGTGACAGATTCACTGAAGCTTTCTTT. As protein: CASRRDRFTEAFF.

The chain is built from TRBV6-5 and TRBJ1-4; 9 nucleotides align to TRBD1. V shed 2 bases, J shed 8 bases, and the junction held 3 bases outside the gene matches. This CDR3 is built from 14 residues. Germline values: CDR1 MNHEY, CDR2 SVGAGI. The CDR3 DNA sequence: TGTGCCAGCAGTTACGACAGGGGGAGCGAAAAACTGTTTTTT. Its translation is CASSYDRGSEKLFF.

The count of this clone is one. The CDR3 loop is CASSFGENTEAFF. The CDR3 nucleotides are TGTGCCAGCAGTTTCGGGGAGAACACTGAAGCTTTCTTT. This chain links TRBV12-3 or TRBV12-4 with TRBJ1-1; D gene ambiguous. Trimming took off 3 bases at V and 1 base at J, with 6 bases between the two ends. This CDR3 is 13 amino acids long.

A remark on this clone: A read error may account for a junction end that differs from germline. The V call is TRBV11-3, the J call TRBJ1-6, with D possibly being TRBD1 (6 bases). This CDR3 has 14 residues. Per the germline V gene, CDR1 is SGHNT and CDR2 is YENEEA. The CDR3 DNA follows: TGTGCCAACAGCTCCGGACAGACTAATTCACCCCTCCACTTT. It encodes CANSSGQTNSPLHF.

The CDR3 coding sequence is TGTGCCAGCAGCTCTACAGGGGCGAGTACTGAAGCTTTCTTT. Encoded protein: CASSSTGASTEAFF. The V and J genes are TRBV7-9 and TRBJ1-1; 7 bases are shared with TRBD1. This CDR3 region has 14 residues. Trimming took 4 bases from V and 5 from J; bases not matched to a gene: 7. Germline V lookup: CDR1 SEHNR, CDR2 FQNEAQ (reference sequence).

V usage is TRBV5-5 and J usage is TRBJ1-2, with D hard to call. There are 13 residues in the CDR3. V gave up 3 bases and J gave up 2 bases, with 8 bases separating them. Looked up from germline, CDR1 is SGHKS and CDR2 is YYEKEE (reference sequence). The CDR3 DNA reads as TGTGCCAGCAGCTCCGGACTGAACTATGGCTACACCTTC. Encoded protein: CASSSGLNYGYTF.

This clone appeared a few times. This chain joins TRBV30 and TRBJ2-7, with TRBD2 identical over 9 bases. V was clipped by 2 bases and J by 1 base; unmatched bases: 12. Germline lookup yields CDR1 GTSNPN and CDR2 SVGIG (reference sequence). CDR3 length: 17 residues. Written as DNA, the CDR3 is TGTGCCTGGAGTTACGTGCGGGGGGGACGTTATTCCTACGAGCAGTACTTC. Translating gives CAWSYVRGGRYSYEQYF.

V and J are TRBV30 and TRBJ1-3; D is perhaps TRBD1 (5 bases). V was trimmed by 5 bases and J by 3 bases, leaving 14 bases between them. The CDR3 extends over 14 amino acids. CDR1 GTSNPN and CDR2 SVGIG come from the germline V gene (reference sequence). The CDR3: CAWDLGLSGNTIYF. CDR3 sequence (DNA): TGTGCCTGGGATCTGGGACTAAGTGGAAACACCATATATTTT.

The rearrangement uses TRBV6-5 and TRBJ1-1; 7 bases fit TRBD1. Unmatched junction bases numbered 7, after V lost 5 bases and J lost 4 bases. CDR3 size: 14 residues. From germline, CDR1 is MNHEY and CDR2 SVGAGI. CDR3 sequence (DNA): TGTGCCAGCAGTACAGGGACAGCGGGCACTGAAGCTTTCTTT. Translating gives CASSTGTAGTEAFF.

The V call is TRBV30, the J call TRBJ1-6, with D unclear. The V gene lost 2 bases and the J gene lost 8 bases, with 10 bases spanning the gap. Germline values: CDR1 GTSNPN, CDR2 SVGIG (reference sequence). The CDR3 has 13 residues. The CDR3 region is CAWSSRPHSPLHF. The CDR3 DNA reads TGTGCCTGGAGTAGCCGTCCCCATTCACCCCTCCACTTT.

This clone appeared a few times. The chain is built from TRBV2 and TRBJ1-2, with D possibly matching TRBD1 (5 bases). V lost 11 bases and J 8 bases, leaving 18 bases between the germline ends. The CDR3 loop spans 12 amino acids. The germline gives CDR1 SNHLY, CDR2 FYNNEI. The CDR3 DNA is TGTGCCGACTCACAGGAATTGGGGGGCTACACCTTC. Translation gives CADSQELGGYTF.

The chain employs TRBV7-9 and TRBJ1-5, with no clear D. CDR3 length: 13 amino acids. Deletions cut 5 bases from V and 1 base from J, with 6 bases between. Germline V gene data show CDR1 as SEHNR and CDR2 as FQNEAQ (reference sequence). The CDR3 DNA is TGTGCCAGCAGCCGGGGAAGCAATCAGCCCCAGCATTTT. This gives the protein CASSRGSNQPQHF.

This sequence joins TRBV2 and TRBJ1-6; 7 nucleotides match TRBD1. CDR1 is SNHLY, CDR2 FYNNEI, per germline. The CDR3 has 14 residues. V lost 6 bases to trimming and J lost 6 bases; unmatched junction nucleotides: 5. In DNA, the CDR3 is TGTGCCAGCAGCGAGGGACAGACTAATTCACCCCTCCACTTT. Its translation is CASSEGQTNSPLHF.

V is TRBV23-1 and J is TRBJ2-7; 8 positions match TRBD1. TRBV23-1 is an open reading frame whose function is uncertain. The CDR3 has 13 residues. The V segment lost 8 bases and the J segment 2 bases; nucleotides outside the gene matches: 5. CDR3: CASGTTGAYEQYF. The CDR3, as DNA: TGCGCCAGCGGAACGACAGGGGCCTACGAGCAGTACTTC.

This chain joins TRBV30 and TRBJ1-1; D ambiguous. CDR1 GTSNPN and CDR2 SVGIG come from the germline V gene (reference sequence). V was trimmed by 4 bases and J by 1 base, leaving 10 bases between them. CDR3 length equals 13 residues. CDR3 amino acids: CAWNAAPNTEAFF. The CDR3 DNA is TGTGCCTGGAATGCGGCTCCGAACACTGAAGCTTTCTTT.

The chain employs TRBV12-3 or TRBV12-4 and TRBJ1-5, with D possibly TRBD1 on 6 matching bases. Trimming removed 5 bases at V and 7 bases at J, with 12 bases between. This CDR3 has 13 amino acids. DNA for the CDR3: TGTGCCAGCAGTCGGGACATTGGACAGCCCCAGCATTTT. Its protein product is CASSRDIGQPQHF.

The rearrangement uses TRBV4-2 and TRBJ2-7; 9 bases line up with TRBD1. CDR3 length: 15 residues. The junction had 2 bases not matched to a gene; V was cut back by 0 bases and J by 2 bases. Per germline, CDR1 LGHNA and CDR2 YNFKEQ. The CDR3 DNA is TGTGCCAGCAGCCAAGAGGACAGGGGCGCCTACGAGCAGTACTTC. This encodes CASSQEDRGAYEQYF.

The chain joins TRBV18 to TRBJ1-2, with 7 bases fitting TRBD1. This CDR3 has 15 amino acids. Germline CDR1 is KGHSH and CDR2 is LQKENI. J gave up 6 bases and V 4 bases, and 11 bases lay outside the gene matches. Here the CDR3 reads CASSRQGKGMNGYTF. CDR3 coding DNA: TGTGCCAGCTCACGACAGGGAAAAGGAATGAATGGCTACACCTTC.

V gene TRBV7-9 combines with J gene TRBJ2-7; D might be TRBD1 (6 bases). CDR3 length: 14 amino acids. Germline-derived CDR1 and CDR2 are SEHNR and FQNEAQ (reference sequence). With 5 bases removed from V and 7 bases from J, the gap between germline ends came to 18 bases. The CDR3 loop is CASSEGRGTPEQYF. The CDR3 bases are TGTGCCAGCAGCGAAGGAAGGGGGACGCCTGAGCAGTACTTC. The full variable domain, in which reference TRBV7-9 and TRBJ2-7 provide the parts outside the CDR3, is DTGVSQNPRHKITKRGQNVTFRCDPISEHNRLYWYRQTLGQGPEFLTYFQNEAQLEKSRLLSDRFSAERPKGSFSTLEIQRTEQGDSAMYLCASSEGRGTPEQYFGPGTRLTVT.

This clone appeared once. The V call is TRBV7-2, the J call TRBJ2-5; no clear D gene. Germline CDR1 is SGHTA and CDR2 is FQGNSA. Trimming removed 4 bases at V and 5 bases at J, with 11 bases between. The CDR3 is made up of 13 amino acids. CDR3 in DNA: TGTGCCAGCAGCTACAAGCGTACCGAGACCCAGTACTTC. This encodes CASSYKRTETQYF.

The rearrangement links TRBV29-1 to TRBJ2-7; 8 bases line up with TRBD2. Losses at the gene ends were 4 bases for V and 7 bases for J; bases not matched to a gene: 12. The CDR3 runs to 14 residues. The germline V gene has CDR1 SQVTM and CDR2 ANQGSEA. CDR3 in amino acids: CSVGLAGGAWEQYF. DNA of the CDR3: TGCAGCGTTGGGTTAGCCGGGGGGGCTTGGGAGCAGTACTTC.